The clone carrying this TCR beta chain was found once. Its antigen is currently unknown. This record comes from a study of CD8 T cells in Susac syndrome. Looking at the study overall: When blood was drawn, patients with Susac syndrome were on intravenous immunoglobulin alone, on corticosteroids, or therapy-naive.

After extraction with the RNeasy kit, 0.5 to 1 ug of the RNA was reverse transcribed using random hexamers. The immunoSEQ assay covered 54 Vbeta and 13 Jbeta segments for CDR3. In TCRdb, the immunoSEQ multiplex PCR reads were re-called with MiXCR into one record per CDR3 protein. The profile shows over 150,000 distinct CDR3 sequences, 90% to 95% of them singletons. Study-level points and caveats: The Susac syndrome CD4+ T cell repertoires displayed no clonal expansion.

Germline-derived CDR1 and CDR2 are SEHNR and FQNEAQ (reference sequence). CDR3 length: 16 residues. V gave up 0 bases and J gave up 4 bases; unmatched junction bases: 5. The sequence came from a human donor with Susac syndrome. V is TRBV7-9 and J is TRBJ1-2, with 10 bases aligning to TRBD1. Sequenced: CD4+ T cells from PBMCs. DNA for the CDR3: TGTGCCAGCAGCTTAGCCGGGACAGGGGTAACCTATGGCTACACCTTC. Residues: CASSLAGTGVTYGYTF. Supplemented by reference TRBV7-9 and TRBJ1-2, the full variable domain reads DTGVSQNPRHKITKRGQNVTFRCDPISEHNRLYWYRQTLGQGPEFLTYFQNEAQLEKSRLLSDRFSAERPKGSFSTLEIQRTEQGDSAMYLCASSLAGTGVTYGYTFGSGTRLTVV.